In its sample, the clone carrying this T cell receptor (beta chain) was seen a few times. Antigen specificity is unknown. V gave up 2 bases and J gave up 0 bases, with 8 bases separating them. The CDR3 runs 14 residues. Germline assignment: CDR1 MDHEN and CDR2 SYDVKM. The data were taken from a study of CD4 T cells in relation to SARS-CoV-2 and coronaviruses. Background on the study: Convalescent donors were aged 21 to 72, with median roughly 38 years. Of the patients, fewer than ten were male, a few female, two Hispanic. Study-level results: Compared with monoreactive clones, crossreactive clones showed significantly weaker SARS-CoV-2 expansion.

Only in-frame clones appear in the TCRdb table, and some are missing; sequencing was by immunoSEQ multiplex PCR. Counted here are tens of thousands of clones, over 75% occurring once; the ten biggest clones make up approximately 3.1%. CD4 enrichment then naive enrichment separated naive from memory CD4+ cells. This TCR was sampled from an adult with COVID-19. Sample: memory CD4+ T cells from PBMCs. The chain carries TRBV28 and TRBJ2-7, with D uncertain. This chain's CDR3 is CASSLPAGSYEQYF. Written as DNA, the CDR3 is TGTGCCAGCAGTTTACCCGCTGGCTCCTACGAGCAGTACTTC. Based on the CDR3 plus reference TRBV28 and TRBJ2-7, the full variable domain is DVKVTQSSRYLVKRTGEKVFLECVQDMDHENMFWYRQDPGLGLRLIYFSYDVKMKEKGDIPEGYSVSREKKERFSLILESASTNQTSMYLCASSLPAGSYEQYFGPGTRLTVT.